Here is one T cell receptor beta chain with its context. Only a few counts were recorded for this clone. No cognate antigen has been identified for it. It has no much larger one-base neighbor in the sample; base qualities were not kept. The data were obtained in a study of cytomegalovirus exposure and HLA in healthy donors (TCRdb year 2017). About the study as a whole: An earlier analysis of about 530 of the donors reported around 280 Gb of sequence data and some 110 million unique TCR beta sequences obtained from around 190 million T cells. Genome-wide SNP genotypes for about 65% of the roughly 700 donors were used in a later genetic analysis, which treated that subset as a discovery cohort. The study aimed to test whether signatures of past pathogen exposure could be identified by cataloging public T cell receptors. Every repertoire in the discovery cohort had been generated on one and the same sequencing platform. The genetic ancestry cluster associated with self-reported Caucasian donors included over 65% of the roughly 400 genotyped donors. An earlier analysis of several hundred of the donors applied high-throughput TCR beta sequencing to assess whether each TCR beta V gene segment acted as functional or pseudogenic. To study patterns of TCR occurrence, a later analysis re-analyzed previously published TCR beta repertoires from 666 donors and added high-resolution HLA genotyping. The later analysis used no new phenotypic data to find candidate immune exposures, relying instead on TCR beta sequences and their occurrence across donors. Roughly 300 gigabases of sequencing data and 70 million to 85 million unique TCR sequences were included in an early release covering several hundred HLA-typed donors. Besides the first cohort of approximately 670 subjects, a separate validation cohort made up of over a hundred different subjects was used. Alongside the repertoire data, information on donor age, sex, ethnicity and CMV serostatus was compiled. Class I and class II HLA loci were covered by the typing at four-digit resolution. Using immunosequencing, the study profiled T cell repertoires from about 650 subjects and related those repertoires to cytomegalovirus serostatus. Roughly five DR-DQ haplotypes were treated as single units for association and clustering because of strong linkage in the cohort. To predict cytomegalovirus infection status, the study brought together high-throughput TCR immunosequencing, statistical association of individual TCRs with disease status, and machine learning. Among roughly 370 genotyped donors of the cohort, an average of about 240,000 unique TCR beta nucleotide sequences were sequenced per donor, about a sixth of them non-productive. Typing coverage varied by locus: about 620-630 donors for A, B, C, DRB1 and DQB1; more than 500 for DQA1; 606 for DPA1; fewer than 480 for DPB1.

Library construction relied on the immunoSEQ multiplex PCR assay. The multiplex PCR relied on a mix of 60 forward primers for TCR Vbeta segments and 13 reverse primers for TCR Jbeta segments. The CDR3 region of rearranged TCR beta genes was amplified from genomic DNA by a multiplex PCR assay. The amplified TCR beta libraries were sequenced on the Illumina HiSeq System as 87-base-pair reads. The source study handled its data this way. Across the 500 to 850 repertoires, a later analysis counted around 80 million unique TCR beta chains, around 10 million of which were shared by at least two donors. To remove PCR and sequencing errors, raw reads were error-corrected and collapsed into unique sequences using a nearest-neighbor algorithm that merged closely related sequences. CDR3 sequences were aligned to IMGT reference sequences to assign V, D and J gene segments. For a sequence to be retained, at least a six-nucleotide match to both a V gene segment and a J gene segment was required. Rearrangements were classified as productive when the CDR3 lacked stop codons and remained in frame with V and J, and all other rearrangements were classified as non-productive. CDR3 was defined according to IMGT convention as the region running from the second conserved V-encoded cysteine to the conserved J-encoded phenylalanine. In an earlier analysis of around 570 of the donors, sequences lacking an unambiguous match to a single V gene segment were excluded. An earlier analysis of fewer than 650 of the donors classified V segments as functional when productive rearrangements were above 56.7% and as segregating when the standard deviation between donors was above 5%. To diagnose cytomegalovirus status from the catalog of TCR beta chain sequences, a statistical classification framework was built. In a later analysis, V and J genes were assigned by comparing TCR nucleotide sequences against IMGT/GENE-DB human TR gene sequences. In a later analysis, CDR3 sequences and most-parsimonious VDJ recombination scenarios were assigned using the TCRdist pipeline. In a later analysis, each TCR beta chain was defined by its CDR3 amino acid sequence together with its V-gene family, and reads without a unique V-gene family were excluded. To address suspected cross-contamination and a sequencing artifact, a later analysis removed approximately 600 highly shared, low-generation-probability nucleotide sequences. In a later analysis, a clonal expansion index was calculated for each public chain from normalized within-repertoire ranks of inferred template counts. Generation probabilities in a later analysis came from a VDJ recombination model fitted to out-of-frame rearrangements, and those results were checked against IGoR. A later analysis scored TCR-TCR, TCR-HLA and TCR-CMV co-occurrence with hypergeometric tests, applying a repertoire-size bias correction to TCR pairs. False discovery rates were estimated in a later analysis by permuting HLA or CMV assignments 20 times. In a later analysis, co-occurring TCRs were grouped using DBSCAN, and TCRdist sequence similarity was added for clustering within HLA-allele-positive subsets. Co-occurrence clustering excluded repertoires with fewer than 30,000 or more than 120,000 public chains, plus five with anomalous nucleotide sharing. Held by TCRdb, this immuneACCESS table contains in-frame sequences only and omits some clones. Under half of the omission traces to an unresolved V gene where checked; the cause of the rest is unknown. The V and J calls and clone size come from that table; D and trimming were worked out from the DNA. A total of about 190,000 clones appear in this sample, just under 75% of them only once. The top ten clones comprise about 3% of the sample.

Broader findings and caveats from the paper: Several of the top co-occurrence clusters appeared to be linked to parvovirus B19, influenza, CMV and Epstein-Barr virus, according to a later analysis. HLA typing was unavailable for some donors at each locus, so association tests used only the typed subset. The authors suggested that the approach could potentially be extended to other disease states and immunological phenotypes. Across donors, most TCR sequences were observed very rarely, whereas some public TCRs were present in many individuals. The cohort was sequenced for TCR beta chains only, and without alpha or paired-chain data the features that could be detected were limited. The sequencing pipeline was judged likely to have produced a cluster of highly shared sequence variants as a technical artifact. The classifier was reported to diagnose cytomegalovirus status with high specificity and sensitivity in both the original and validation cohorts. A further reported finding was that TCR beta sequences accurately predicted the HLA-A and HLA-B alleles for most subjects in the first cohort. Correlated functional status among segregating V segments might be attributable to linkage disequilibrium, but an unknown experimental factor could not be ruled out. An association between a missense DCLRE1C variant and V-gene and J-gene trimming of TCR beta chains was found in a later genetic analysis and replicated in an independent cohort. Sequencing depth was assumed to be roughly uniform across donors in the presence/absence analyses, though that assumption may not hold. A later analysis found that HLA-associated TCR beta chains were more clonally expanded and had lower generation probabilities than equally common non-associated chains. In a later analysis, most CMV-associated TCR beta chains were found to appear HLA-restricted, with HLA associations seemingly driven largely by CMV exposure. Broadly in line with IMGT annotations, most TCR beta V segments showed up in productive rearrangements about 87% or about 30% of the time in an earlier analysis of 587 of the donors. In a later analysis, around 17,000 TCR beta sequences were associated with specific HLA alleles at a false discovery rate of 0.05. Over 15 rarely observed V segments, including chromosome 9 orphons, were excluded from the earlier analysis of about 600 of the donors because counts were too low. For the cohort, immune exposure information was limited to CMV serostatus. When HLA alleles, especially DR and DQ, strongly co-occurred, TCR associations were difficult to assign to individual alleles. In a later analysis, TCR association rates were found to vary across HLA loci, with the most associated TCRs seen for DRB1 alleles and the fewest for HLA-C alleles. Three of the identified cytomegalovirus-associated TCR beta chains were confirmed in vitro to be specific for cytomegalovirus antigens. The study listed 150 to 200 TCR beta chains as associated with cytomegalovirus. A later genetic analysis reported fewer N-insertions in productive TCRs among donors in an Asian-associated ancestry cluster than the roughly 700-donor mean.

The cohort consisted of fewer than 700 healthy bone marrow donors. Cohort members were all nominally healthy when sampled, although unrecorded immune exposures were likely present. The donor was CMV seropositive and belonged to the group of over 250 seropositive cohort members. Every donor gave a peripheral blood sample, and the peripheral blood mononuclear cells from that sample were used for TCR beta sequencing. Genomic DNA was extracted from the blood cell samples with the Qiagen DNeasy Blood Extraction Kit. The sequenced sample was PBMCs. The TCR comes from a woman aged 25 to 39 in good health and CMV-seropositive.

CDR3 region: CASSEGAPSEQYF. The sequence in DNA is TGTGCCAGCAGTGAAGGGGCCCCGTCCGAGCAGTACTTC. The chain is made from TRBV6-1 and TRBJ2-7; too little of a D gene remains to name it. Including cysteine and phenylalanine, the CDR3 has 13 amino acids. The kept DNA is CDR3 alone, 39 bases in frame from the first base. The germline V gene encodes CDR1 MNHNS and CDR2 SASEGT. The junction carries 10 bases between V and J, which are trimmed by 1 base and 6 bases respectively.